This T cell receptor beta chain was observed in a study of molecular identifiers for immune sequencing clone quantification. From the PCR reads, TCRdb called clonotypes with MiXCR, one entry per CDR3 protein. The table records more than 250,000 distinct CDR3 sequences, over 20% of them present only once. In its sample, this clonotype was seen many times. The CDR3 is made up of 15 amino acids. The germline gives CDR1 SGHKS, CDR2 YYEKEE (reference sequence). With V trimmed by 0 bases and J by 7 bases, 10 bases remained unmatched. This receptor was obtained from a human donor in good health. Some libraries in this study had Jurkat cell RNA spiked in. Input material: naive CD8+ T cells from blood, with Jurkat cell RNA spiked in. The subset denotes: FACS-sorted CD8+CD4-CCR7+CD45RA+ naive T cells. V usage is TRBV5-5 and J usage is TRBJ2-7; 7 nucleotides align to TRBD2. CDR3 sequence (DNA): TGTGCCAGCAGCTTGGTTTTAGCGGGTCGGGGGGAGCAGTACTTC. It translates to CASSLVLAGRGEQYF. Variable domain in full (rest from reference TRBV5-5 and TRBJ2-7): DAGVTQSPTHLIKTRGQQVTLRCSPISGHKSVSWYQQVLGQGPQFIFQYYEKEERGRGNFPDRFSARQFPNYSSELNVNALLLGDSALYLCASSLVLAGRGEQYFGPGTRLTVT.